These 20 T cell receptor beta chains came from one sample sequenced in a study of memory CD4+ T cells and cytomegalovirus serostatus. The sort gate was single viable CD3+CD4+CD8-CD45RO+ cells for memory CD4+ T cells. Assay used: immunoSEQ multiplex PCR; TCRdb lists only in-frame clones, some missing. The sample records under 50,000 clones, roughly 78% being singletons. What was sequenced was memory CD4+ T cells from blood. The receptors derive from an adult in good health and CMV-seronegative.

The V gene is TRBV7-2, the J gene TRBJ1-2; unclear D gene. This CDR3 is 14 amino acids long. Trimming took off 4 bases at V and 8 bases at J, with 17 bases between the two ends. In germline, CDR1 is SGHTA, CDR2 FQGNSA. CDR3 nucleotides: TGTGCCAGCAGCTGGGGTGACTCCTGGGAGGGCTACACCTTC. Its translation: CASSWGDSWEGYTF.

This chain uses TRBV6-5 with TRBJ2-2; TRBD2 agrees at 7 bases. Germline assignment: CDR1 MNHEY and CDR2 SVGAGI. V shed 8 bases, J shed 6 bases, and the junction held 6 bases outside the gene matches. The CDR3 is made up of 13 amino acids. The CDR3 coding sequence is TGTGCCAGCCGGCGGGGGTCGGCCGGGGAGCTGTTTTTT. Its protein product is CASRRGSAGELFF.

There are a few counts of this clone. The V and J genes are TRBV5-6 and TRBJ1-4, with TRBD1 identical over 8 bases. The V and J ends lost 0 bases and 2 bases, in that order; junction bases with no gene match: 9. CDR1 SGHDT and CDR2 YYEEEE come from the germline V gene. The CDR3 has 18 residues. CDR3 coding DNA: TGTGCCAGCAGCTTGGGGGCCGGACAGGGTCGCACTAATGAAAAACTGTTTTTT. Amino acid sequence: CASSLGAGQGRTNEKLFF.

The V gene is TRBV9, the J gene TRBJ2-7; D remains unclear. This CDR3 spans 13 amino acids. Germline V gene data show CDR1 as SGDLS and CDR2 as YYNGEE. V dropped 1 base and J dropped 5 bases, with 10 bases sitting between them. CDR3 amino acids: CASSVSPDDEQYF. The CDR3, as DNA: TGTGCCAGCAGCGTAAGCCCGGACGACGAGCAGTACTTC.

The chain has TRBV27 and TRBJ2-5, with 11 nucleotides matching TRBD2. V gave up 5 bases and J gave up 1 base; unmatched junction bases: 6. The CDR3 has 16 residues. Per germline, CDR1 MNHEY and CDR2 SMNVEV (reference sequence). This CDR3 reads CASSTSSGGLQETQYF. CDR3 bases: TGTGCCAGCAGTACCTCTAGCGGGGGGCTCCAAGAGACCCAGTACTTC.

The V gene is TRBV7-8, the J gene TRBJ2-3, with a tentative D call TRBD2 (5 bases). V was pared by 7 bases and J by 5 bases, with 22 bases between. In germline, CDR1 is SGHVS, CDR2 FQNEAQ. This CDR3 contains 16 residues. This chain's CDR3 is CASKSRTRVVVDTQYF. CDR3 nucleotides: TGTGCCAGCAAATCGAGGACTCGCGTTGTGGTAGATACGCAGTATTTT.

This clone turned up a few times. V and J are TRBV5-1 and TRBJ1-2; 7 bases are shared with TRBD1. V shed 4 bases, J shed 2 bases, and the junction held 5 bases outside the gene matches. The CDR3 extends over 14 amino acids. The germline CDR1 and CDR2 sequences are SGHRS and YFSETQ. The CDR3 protein is CASSVRGENYGYTF. The DNA for the CDR3 is TGCGCCAGCAGCGTCAGGGGGGAGAACTATGGCTACACCTTC.

The chain couples TRBV6-5 to TRBJ1-2; 7 nucleotides line up with TRBD1. The germline gives CDR1 MNHEY, CDR2 SVGAGI. V dropped 4 bases and J dropped 0; count of bases not matched to a gene: 5. The CDR3 loop spans 15 amino acids. The CDR3 spells CASSFQGGPNYGYTF. In DNA, the CDR3 is TGTGCCAGCAGTTTCCAAGGGGGCCCTAACTATGGCTACACCTTC.

Only a few counts were recorded for this clone. CDR3 loop: CASSIPSPANTGELFF. CDR3 nucleotides: TGTGCCAGTAGTATCCCGAGCCCGGCGAACACCGGGGAGCTGTTTTTT. The chain combines TRBV19 with TRBJ2-2; D gene unclear. Trimming shortened V by 3 bases and J by 0 bases, and 11 bases separated the two germline ends. The germline V gene has CDR1 LNHDA and CDR2 SQIVND (reference sequence). The CDR3 has 16 amino acids.

The CDR3 coding sequence is TGCACCAGCAGCCAGACTAGCGGGGGTCATTCTAGCACAGATACGCAGTATTTT. It is translated as CTSSQTSGGHSSTDTQYF. V and J are TRBV1 and TRBJ2-3; the table's D call, TRBD2, has no DNA check behind it. TRBV1 is a pseudogene segment. The CDR3 runs to 18 residues.

The CDR3 region has the DNA TGTGCCAGCAGTCCACAACCGGGGAAAAGGGAGACCCAGTACTTC. It specifies CASSPQPGKRETQYF. This chain connects TRBV2 to TRBJ2-5, with D possibly TRBD2 on 5 matching bases. Trimming removed 5 bases at V and 5 bases at J, with 18 bases between. This CDR3 is 15 amino acids long. From germline, CDR1 is SNHLY and CDR2 FYNNEI.

The V gene is TRBV6-5, the J gene TRBJ1-1; no firm D call. V lost 4 bases to trimming and J lost 4 bases, with 10 bases between them. CDR1 and CDR2 (germline): MNHEY, SVGAGI. This CDR3 spans 13 amino acids. The CDR3 DNA reads TGTGCCAGCAGTTTCCCCGGACTCACTGAAGCTTTCTTT. This translates into CASSFPGLTEAFF.

This chain joins TRBV30 and TRBJ1-6; D not certain. The V gene lost 2 bases and the J gene lost 6 bases, with 11 bases spanning the gap. Germline lookup yields CDR1 GTSNPN and CDR2 SVGIG (reference sequence). There are 14 residues in the CDR3. The CDR3 sequence: CAWSSEVRNSPLHF. The CDR3 nucleotides are TGTGCCTGGAGTTCGGAGGTCCGTAATTCACCCCTCCACTTT.

V gene TRBV7-2 combines with J gene TRBJ1-4; D may be TRBD1 (5 bases). The CDR3 is 16 amino acids. Between the trimmed V and J ends, which lost 0 bases and 5 bases, there was a span of 13 bases. Per the germline V gene, CDR1 is SGHTA and CDR2 is FQGNSA. This chain's CDR3 is CASSLAGGSNNEKLFF. The CDR3 coding sequence is TGTGCCAGCAGCTTAGCGGGGGGGTCAAACAATGAAAAACTGTTTTTT.

This clone appeared once. The chain is built from TRBV30 and TRBJ2-7; D is unresolved. Germline loops: CDR1 GTSNPN, CDR2 SVGIG (reference sequence). CDR3 size: 11 residues. V lost 0 bases and J lost 6, with 6 bases in between. This chain's CDR3 is CAWSVPGEQYF. CDR3 in DNA: TGTGCCTGGAGTGTACCTGGCGAGCAGTACTTC.

This clone is a singleton in its sample. This sequence joins TRBV2 and TRBJ2-5; 15 positions match TRBD2. V shed 6 bases and J 5 bases; nucleotides not matched to a gene: 4. Germline CDR1 reads SNHLY; CDR2 reads FYNNEI. The CDR3 contains 15 residues. The CDR3 coding sequence is TGTGCCAGCAGCGGACTAGCGGGGGGGTCCGAGACCCAGTACTTC. Protein: CASSGLAGGSETQYF.

The chain recombines TRBV9 with TRBJ2-7, with D possibly TRBD1 on 6 matching bases. CDR1 SGDLS and CDR2 YYNGEE come from the germline V gene. The CDR3 loop spans 14 amino acids. The V end was cut by 4 bases, the J end by 4 bases, with 15 bases between. The CDR3 here is CASSIRDTGYEQYF. The CDR3 coding sequence is TGTGCCAGCAGCATAAGGGACACTGGTTACGAGCAGTACTTC. Filled out from reference TRBV9 and TRBJ2-7, the complete variable domain reads DSGVTQTPKHLITATGQRVTLRCSPRSGDLSVYWYQQSLDQGLQFLIQYYNGEERAKGNILERFSAQQFPDLHSELNLSSLELGDSALYFCASSIRDTGYEQYFGPGTRLTVT.

The J gene is TRBJ2-3, the V gene TRBV15, with D perhaps matching TRBD1 (5 bases). Germline V CDR1 and CDR2: LNHNV, YYDKDF (reference sequence). V lost 4 bases and J lost 3, with 11 bases in between. The CDR3 is 14 amino acids. DNA for the CDR3: TGTGCCACCAGCACTAGGCCAGGGACAGATACGCAGTATTTT. Its translation: CATSTRPGTDTQYF.

The chain joins TRBV2 to TRBJ1-2; D call uncertain. The V and J ends lost 7 bases and 9 bases respectively, with 18 bases between them. The germline gives CDR1 SNHLY, CDR2 FYNNEI. CDR3 length equals 13 residues. This chain's CDR3 is CASTNNLLQRYTF. DNA of the CDR3: TGTGCCAGCACTAACAACCTTCTACAGCGCTACACCTTC.

The rearrangement uses TRBV5-4 and TRBJ2-1; D gene unclear. The CDR3 runs to 17 residues. V gave up 0 bases and J gave up 6 bases, with 19 bases separating them. The germline V gene encodes CDR1 SGHNT and CDR2 YYREEE (reference sequence). The CDR3 loop reads CASSLAMSGGRGNEQFF. CDR3 in DNA: TGTGCCAGCAGCTTGGCCATGTCGGGCGGCCGTGGCAATGAGCAGTTCTTC. Together with reference TRBV5-4 and TRBJ2-1, the CDR3 gives the full variable domain: ETGVTQSPTHLIKTRGQQVTLRCSSQSGHNTVSWYQQALGQGPQFIFQYYREEENGRGNFPPRFSGLQFPNYSSELNVNALELDDSALYLCASSLAMSGGRGNEQFFGPGTRLTVL.